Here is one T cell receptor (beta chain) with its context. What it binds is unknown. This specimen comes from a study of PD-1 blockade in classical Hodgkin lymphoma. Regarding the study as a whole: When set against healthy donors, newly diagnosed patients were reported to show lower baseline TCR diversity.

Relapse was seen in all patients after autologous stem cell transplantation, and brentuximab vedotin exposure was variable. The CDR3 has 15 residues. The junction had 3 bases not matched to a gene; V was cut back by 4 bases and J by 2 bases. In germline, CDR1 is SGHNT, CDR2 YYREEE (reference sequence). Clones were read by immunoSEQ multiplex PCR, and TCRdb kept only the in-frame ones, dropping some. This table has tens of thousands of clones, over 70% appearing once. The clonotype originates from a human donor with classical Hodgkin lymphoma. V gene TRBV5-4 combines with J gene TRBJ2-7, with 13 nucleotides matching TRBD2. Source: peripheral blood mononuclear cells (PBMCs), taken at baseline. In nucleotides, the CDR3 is TGTGCCAGCAGCGGGACTAGCGGGGATCCCTACGAGCAGTACTTC. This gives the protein CASSGTSGDPYEQYF.